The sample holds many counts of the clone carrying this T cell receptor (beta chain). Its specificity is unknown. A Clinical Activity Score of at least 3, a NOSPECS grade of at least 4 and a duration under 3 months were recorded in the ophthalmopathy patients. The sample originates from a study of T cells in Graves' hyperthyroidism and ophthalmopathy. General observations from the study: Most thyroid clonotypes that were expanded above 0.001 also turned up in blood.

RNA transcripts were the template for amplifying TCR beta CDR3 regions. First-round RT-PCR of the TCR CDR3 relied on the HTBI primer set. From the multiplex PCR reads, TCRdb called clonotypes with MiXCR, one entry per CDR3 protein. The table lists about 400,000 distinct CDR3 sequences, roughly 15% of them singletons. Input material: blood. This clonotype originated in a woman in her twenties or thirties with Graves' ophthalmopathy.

CDR3 in DNA: TGTGCCAGCAAGGGGCGGGACAGGGCTAATGGCGAGCAGTACTTC. Its translation is CASKGRDRANGEQYF. This rearrangement joins TRBV28 to TRBJ2-7; 9 nucleotides agree with TRBD1. Germline-derived CDR1 and CDR2 are MDHEN and SYDVKM. The CDR3 runs to 15 residues. V gave up 7 bases and J gave up 6 bases; unmatched junction bases: 13.